The 32 T cell receptor beta chains listed next were all sequenced from one sample in a study of T-cell reconstitution after alpha-beta-depleted transplantation in children. Researchers prepared the TCRbeta library using unique molecular identifiers, the study reports. MiXCR, applied by TCRdb to the PCR reads, yields one record per CDR3 protein. The sample has around 250,000 distinct CDR3 sequences, less than 9% seen once. The sequenced sample was PBMCs, mostly from graft donor cells, obtained 180 days after TCRalphabeta/CD19-depleted stem cell transplant. The receptors were gathered from a male patient younger than 18 who had a stem cell transplant for acute lymphoblastic leukemia, so the T cells may come from the graft donor.

This clonotype was detected many times. V is TRBV20-1 and J is TRBJ2-7, with D maybe TRBD2 (5 bases). The CDR3 covers 12 residues. Germline-derived CDR1 and CDR2 are DFQATT and SNEGSKA (reference sequence). Trimming removed 5 bases from V and 2 bases from J, with 10 bases in between. The CDR3 reads CSAAHGTYEQYF. The DNA of the CDR3 is TGCAGTGCTGCGCACGGGACCTACGAGCAGTACTTC.

This clonotype showed up just a few times. CDR3 nucleotides: TGTGCCAGCAGTTACTCGAGACCGGGCAATGAGCAGTTCTTC. This codes for CASSYSRPGNEQFF. The gene calls are TRBV6-5 and TRBJ2-1; D gene unclear. CDR1 is MNHEY and CDR2 is SVGAGI in the germline V gene. The CDR3 length is 14 residues. Trimming removed 0 bases from V and 6 bases from J, with 9 bases in between.

This clonotype was seen at least ten times. CDR3 amino acids: CSARDTDAYGYTF. CDR3 coding DNA: TGCAGTGCTAGAGATACAGATGCCTATGGCTACACCTTC. V is TRBV20-1 and J is TRBJ1-2; D unresolved. V lost 0 bases and J lost 4, with 9 bases in between. Per the germline V gene, CDR1 is DFQATT and CDR2 is SNEGSKA (reference sequence). The CDR3 length is 13 residues.

There are many counts of this clonotype. This chain uses TRBV20-1 with TRBJ1-5, with D uncertain. This CDR3 region has 13 residues. Trimming cost V 4 bases and J 5 bases, with 12 bases left between them. The germline V gene has CDR1 DFQATT and CDR2 SNEGSKA (reference sequence). The CDR3 sequence is CSATRGRDQPQHF. The CDR3 bases are TGCAGTGCTACCCGTGGACGGGATCAGCCCCAGCATTTT.

Many counts were recorded for this clonotype. V and J are TRBV2 and TRBJ1-2, with D tentatively TRBD1 (5 bases). V was trimmed by 0 bases and J by 4 bases, leaving 15 bases between them. Germline values: CDR1 SNHLY, CDR2 FYNNEI. CDR3 size: 16 residues. DNA for the CDR3: TGTGCCAGCAGTGAAGCTGGCAGGGCCCCCCTCTATGGCTACACCTTC. It yields the protein CASSEAGRAPLYGYTF.

With respect to this clonotype: A read error may be the cause here, since a much bigger clone is one base away. The rearrangement joins TRBV29-1 to TRBJ2-3, with 16 bases that match TRBD2. The CDR3 length is 16 residues. Germline CDR1 and CDR2: SQVTM and ANQGSEA. Trimming cost V 3 bases and J 4 bases; bases outside gene matches: 4. The CDR3 bases are TGCAGCGTTGATGGGACTAGCGGGGGGGTCCCAGATACGCAGTATTTT. This sequence encodes CSVDGTSGGVPDTQYF.

This clonotype was seen repeatedly, ten times or more. The CDR3 is CASSSPTNTVETQYF. The CDR3 DNA follows: TGTGCCAGCAGTTCCCCTACTAATACCGTAGAGACCCAGTACTTC. The rearrangement links TRBV28 to TRBJ2-5; D is uncertain. The CDR3 runs to 15 residues. Per the germline V gene, CDR1 is MDHEN and CDR2 is SYDVKM. Trimming removed 4 bases from V and 4 bases from J, with 16 bases in between. The variable domain in full, completed from reference TRBV28 and TRBJ2-5, reads DVKVTQSSRYLVKRTGEKVFLECVQDMDHENMFWYRQDPGLGLRLIYFSYDVKMKEKGDIPEGYSVSREKKERFSLILESASTNQTSMYLCASSSPTNTVETQYFGPGTRLLVL.

This clonotype has a count of ten or more. The chain employs TRBV28 and TRBJ2-2, with D tentatively TRBD2 (6 bases). Trimming left V 5 bases short and J 6 bases short, with 25 bases between. The CDR3 is 18 amino acids. Germline V gene data show CDR1 as MDHEN and CDR2 as SYDVKM. As DNA, the CDR3 is TGTGCCAGCAGTCATATGGGCCATAGCGGAAAGAGGGCCGGGGAGCTGTTTTTT. Translating gives CASSHMGHSGKRAGELFF.

This clonotype was detected ten times or more. The rearrangement links TRBV10-2 to TRBJ2-2, with 10 bases matching TRBD2. Germline CDR1 reads WSHSY; CDR2 reads SAAADI. V shed 0 bases, J shed 2 bases, and the junction held 6 bases outside the gene matches. The CDR3 extends over 18 amino acids. CDR3 bases: TGCGCCAGCAGTGAGTCGAAAGCGGGAGGGCCAAACACCGGGGAGCTGTTTTTT. Protein product: CASSESKAGGPNTGELFF.

This clonotype was detected many times. The chain recombines TRBV6-2 or TRBV6-3 with TRBJ2-1, with 9 bases aligning to TRBD1. This CDR3 spans 15 amino acids. The V segment lost 2 bases and the J segment 7 bases; nucleotides outside the gene matches: 6. Looked up from germline, CDR1 is MNHEY and CDR2 is SVGEGT. The CDR3 nucleotides are TGTGCCAGCAGTTACCCCGGGACAGGGAAAAATGAGCAGTTCTTC. This gives the protein CASSYPGTGKNEQFF.

This clonotype was seen at least ten times. This chain links TRBV5-1 with TRBJ2-2, with 8 bases identical to TRBD2. V was clipped by 4 bases and J by 7 bases; unmatched bases: 6. The CDR3 consists of 14 residues. Germline CDR1 reads SGHRS; CDR2 reads YFSETQ. CDR3 sequence reads: CASSTGLGGGELFF. The CDR3 DNA reads as TGCGCCAGCAGCACGGGACTAGGTGGCGGGGAGCTGTTTTTT.

This clonotype was observed many times. V and J are TRBV9 and TRBJ2-5, with D tentatively TRBD2 (7 bases). The V and J ends lost 2 bases and 1 base respectively, with 12 bases between them. The germline gives CDR1 SGDLS, CDR2 YYNGEE. The CDR3 loop spans 15 amino acids. CDR3 nucleotide sequence: TGTGCCAGCAGCGTTCAGGGGAGGGGCCAAGAGACCCAGTACTTC. It specifies CASSVQGRGQETQYF.

The J gene is TRBJ2-1, the V gene TRBV9; D possibly corresponds to TRBD1 (6 bases). There are 16 residues in the CDR3. Trimming removed 7 bases at V and 0 bases at J, with 17 bases between. From germline, CDR1 is SGDLS and CDR2 YYNGEE. The CDR3 sequence: CASGPPQGSSYNEQFF. The CDR3 DNA follows: TGTGCCAGCGGCCCCCCACAGGGCAGCTCCTACAATGAGCAGTTCTTC. The entire variable domain, with the rest obtained from reference TRBV9 and TRBJ2-1, is as follows: DSGVTQTPKHLITATGQRVTLRCSPRSGDLSVYWYQQSLDQGLQFLIQYYNGEERAKGNILERFSAQQFPDLHSELNLSSLELGDSALYFCASGPPQGSSYNEQFFGPGTRLTVL.

This clonotype was picked up many times. The chain joins TRBV28 to TRBJ2-3; TRBD2 is a possible D gene (7 bases). The CDR3 extends over 15 amino acids. Per germline, CDR1 MDHEN and CDR2 SYDVKM. Trimming removed 6 bases from V and 1 base from J, with 14 bases in between. Written as DNA, the CDR3 is TGTGCCAGCAGCCTACTCGGGGGGCGCACAGATACGCAGTATTTT. Translation: CASSLLGGRTDTQYF.

This clonotype has a handful of counts. The rearrangement links TRBV6-2 or TRBV6-3 to TRBJ2-1; D is perhaps TRBD2 (7 bases). Trimming removed 5 bases at V and 5 bases at J, with 16 bases between. CDR1 is MNHEY and CDR2 is SVGEGT in the germline V gene. The CDR3 extends over 15 amino acids. In DNA form, the CDR3 reads TGTGCCAGCAGTCCCGGGGGGCGCGATAACAATGAGCAGTTCTTC. Translating gives CASSPGGRDNNEQFF.

The chain joins TRBV7-9 to TRBJ1-2; no clear D gene. The CDR3 loop spans 12 amino acids. With 3 bases removed from V and 5 bases from J, the gap between germline ends came to 7 bases. Germline CDR1 reads SEHNR; CDR2 reads FQNEAQ (reference sequence). CDR3 amino acids: CASSFLGYGYTF. DNA of the CDR3: TGTGCCAGCAGCTTTTTGGGGTATGGCTACACCTTC.

At least ten counts were recorded for this clonotype. The J gene is TRBJ2-7, the V gene TRBV5-1; 13 nucleotides align to TRBD2. This CDR3 region has 15 residues. The V gene end was trimmed by 5 bases and the J gene end by 3 bases; junction bases not matched to a gene: 5. Germline V CDR1 and CDR2: SGHRS, YFSETQ. CDR3 protein: CASRSTSGRDYEQYF. In DNA, the CDR3 is TGCGCCAGCAGAAGTACTAGCGGGAGGGACTACGAGCAGTACTTC.

Ten or more counts support this clonotype. V gene TRBV6-2 or TRBV6-3 combines with J gene TRBJ2-6; D unresolved. V lost 6 bases and J 0 bases, leaving 15 bases between the germline ends. The CDR3 loop spans 17 amino acids. Germline values: CDR1 MNHEY, CDR2 SVGEGT. Written as DNA, the CDR3 is TGTGCCAGCAGATCGTCGAGGCCTGGCTCTGGGGCCAACGTCCTGACTTTC. This gives the protein CASRSSRPGSGANVLTF.

This clonotype was picked up many times. V gene TRBV24-1 combines with J gene TRBJ2-3; perhaps D is TRBD1 or TRBD2 (5 bases each). From germline, CDR1 is KGHDR and CDR2 SFDVKD. Trimming took off 6 bases at V and 3 bases at J, with 15 bases between the two ends. This CDR3 contains 15 residues. DNA of the CDR3: TGTGCCACCAGTAGCCCCAGCGAGGGGACAGATACGCAGTATTTT. Amino acids: CATSSPSEGTDTQYF.

This clonotype was detected many times. V usage is TRBV27 and J usage is TRBJ2-7, with 7 positions matching TRBD1. Germline CDR1 reads MNHEY; CDR2 reads SMNVEV (reference sequence). The CDR3 runs 14 residues. After removal of 2 bases from V and 1 base from J, the junction contained 2 bases not matched to a gene. CDR3 residues: CASSLKGQSYEQYF. As DNA, the CDR3 is TGTGCCAGCAGTTTAAAGGGACAGTCCTACGAGCAGTACTTC.

Many counts were recorded for this clonotype. The rearrangement uses TRBV10-3 and TRBJ2-3; 14 bases line up with TRBD2. The CDR3 has 15 residues. V gave up 6 bases and J gave up 6 bases; unmatched junction bases: 5. Per the germline V gene, CDR1 is ENHRY and CDR2 is SYGVKD. The CDR3 reads CAIRGGLAGADTQYF. DNA for the CDR3: TGTGCCATCAGAGGGGGACTAGCGGGAGCCGATACGCAGTATTTT.

This clonotype was counted many times. The chain carries TRBV7-3 and TRBJ2-5, with TRBD2 as a possible D gene (6 bases). CDR1 SGHTA and CDR2 FQGTGA come from the germline V gene. The CDR3 runs 15 residues. Deletions cut 5 bases from V and 5 bases from J, with 18 bases between. The CDR3 DNA reads as TGTGCCAGCAGCCGCGGGGTCAGTCCTGGGGAGACCCAGTACTTC. This gives the protein CASSRGVSPGETQYF.

The table lists this clonotype with many counts. The chain couples TRBV3-1 to TRBJ2-3, with D possibly matching TRBD2 (5 bases). This CDR3 is 15 amino acids long. The germline V gene encodes CDR1 LGHDT and CDR2 YNNKEL (reference sequence). Trimming cost V 1 base and J 3 bases, with 11 bases left between them. The CDR3 reads CASSQGGRWTDTQYF. CDR3 nucleotides: TGTGCCAGCAGCCAAGGAGGGCGGTGGACAGATACGCAGTATTTT.

This clonotype was seen ten or more times. The chain recombines TRBV4-1 with TRBJ2-1; 10 nucleotides align to TRBD2. J gave up 0 bases and V 0 bases, and 5 bases lay outside the gene matches. The CDR3 is made up of 18 amino acids. From germline, CDR1 is MGHRA and CDR2 YSYEKL. The DNA for the CDR3 is TGCGCCAGCAGCCAAGAGGCTCTAGCGGGAGCCTCCTACAATGAGCAGTTCTTC. Protein: CASSQEALAGASYNEQFF.

The V call is TRBV7-3, the J call TRBJ2-3, with a possible D match to TRBD1 (7 bases). CDR3 size: 15 residues. Germline-derived CDR1 and CDR2 are SGHTA and FQGTGA. V lost 2 bases and J lost 3, with 12 bases in between. The CDR3 DNA is TGTGCCAGCAGCTTAGGAGGGGGACAGACAGATACGCAGTATTTT. It encodes CASSLGGGQTDTQYF.

Only a few counts were recorded for this clonotype. The chain employs TRBV2 and TRBJ2-5; D is ambiguous. Germline V lookup: CDR1 SNHLY, CDR2 FYNNEI. This CDR3 has 14 amino acids. Trimming removed 3 bases at V and 2 bases at J, with 10 bases between. The DNA for the CDR3 is TGTGCCAGCAGTGACCTCCGGATACAAGAGACCCAGTACTTC. This sequence encodes CASSDLRIQETQYF. The full variable domain, completed using reference TRBV2 and TRBJ2-5, is EPEVTQTPSHQVTQMGQEVILRCVPISNHLYFYWYRQILGQKVEFLVSFYNNEISEKSEIFDDQFSVERPDGSNFTLKIRSTKLEDSAMYFCASSDLRIQETQYFGPGTRLLVL.

This clonotype was counted ten times or more. The chain recombines TRBV27 with TRBJ1-1; maybe TRBD1 (5 bases). The CDR3 runs 15 residues. CDR1 MNHEY and CDR2 SMNVEV come from the germline V gene (reference sequence). V was shortened by 5 bases and J by 1 base, with 14 bases between the two germline ends. The CDR3 loop is CASSRAGARNTEAFF. CDR3 coding DNA: TGTGCCAGCAGTCGGGCCGGGGCTAGGAACACTGAAGCTTTCTTT.

At least ten counts were recorded for this clonotype. The V and J genes are TRBV6-1 and TRBJ1-1; D gene unclear. This CDR3 region has 13 residues. V lost 6 bases to trimming and J lost 4 bases, with 12 bases between them. The germline CDR1 and CDR2 sequences are MNHNS and SASEGT. The CDR3 loop reads CASSQPWGTEAFF. DNA of the CDR3: TGTGCCAGCAGCCAGCCTTGGGGCACTGAAGCTTTCTTT.

The J gene is TRBJ1-6, the V gene TRBV4-2; D gene ambiguous. The V end was cut by 1 base, the J end by 1 base, with 20 bases between. CDR1 and CDR2 from the germline V gene are LGHNA and YNFKEQ. The CDR3 has 20 residues. The CDR3 region has the DNA TGTGCCAGCAGCCAAGCGCCCTTTGGAGTCACAGTTTCCTATAATTCACCCCTCCACTTT. Amino acids: CASSQAPFGVTVSYNSPLHF.

This clonotype came up many times. The genes are TRBV19 and TRBJ2-2; perhaps TRBD2 as D (5 bases). The germline CDR1 and CDR2 sequences are LNHDA and SQIVND (reference sequence). The CDR3 runs 14 residues. The ends were cut back, 5 bases at V and 7 bases at J, with 14 bases in the middle. The CDR3 spells CASSLGSGYGELFF. In DNA, the CDR3 is TGTGCCAGTAGTCTGGGGAGCGGTTACGGGGAGCTGTTTTTT.

There are many counts of this clonotype. The chain joins TRBV7-9 to TRBJ1-2; TRBD1 aligns across 12 bases. This CDR3 contains 16 residues. The J segment lost 1 base and the V segment lost 10 bases, leaving 10 bases of the junction unmatched. CDR1 is SEHNR and CDR2 is FQNEAQ in the germline V gene (reference sequence). The CDR3: CATLGTGGNYNYGYTF. CDR3 coding DNA: TGTGCCACCCTGGGGACAGGGGGCAATTATAACTATGGCTACACCTTC.

This clonotype was seen many times. V and J are TRBV11-3 and TRBJ2-1, with no clear D. The germline CDR1 and CDR2 sequences are SGHNT and YENEEA. Trimming cost V 2 bases and J 9 bases, with 5 bases left between them. This CDR3 is 11 amino acids long. This CDR3 reads CASSLSGEQFF. In DNA, the CDR3 is TGTGCCAGCAGCTTAAGTGGTGAGCAGTTCTTC.